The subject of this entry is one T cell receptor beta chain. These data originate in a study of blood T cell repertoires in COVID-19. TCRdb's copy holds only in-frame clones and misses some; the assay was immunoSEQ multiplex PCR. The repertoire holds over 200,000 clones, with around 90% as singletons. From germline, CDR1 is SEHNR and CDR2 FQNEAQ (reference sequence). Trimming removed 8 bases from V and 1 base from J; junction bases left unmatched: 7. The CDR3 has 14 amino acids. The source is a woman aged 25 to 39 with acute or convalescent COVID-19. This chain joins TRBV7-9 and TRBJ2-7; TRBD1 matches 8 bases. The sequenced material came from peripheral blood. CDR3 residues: CASQSRGLSYEQYF. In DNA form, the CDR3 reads TGTGCCAGCCAATCCAGGGGGCTTTCCTACGAGCAGTACTTC. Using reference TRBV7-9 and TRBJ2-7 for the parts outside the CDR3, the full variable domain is DTGVSQNPRHKITKRGQNVTFRCDPISEHNRLYWYRQTLGQGPEFLTYFQNEAQLEKSRLLSDRFSAERPKGSFSTLEIQRTEQGDSAMYLCASQSRGLSYEQYFGPGTRLTVT.